This T cell receptor beta chain derives from a study of shared clonotypes between healthy human individuals. Overall study: For every donor, three CD4 naive, three CD4 memory, two CD8 naive and one CD8 memory plates were used.

Naive CD8 cells lacked CD45RO and underwent positive selection for CCR7, leaving out terminally differentiated effector memory CD45RA+ cells. The germline CDR1 and CDR2 sequences are SNHLY and FYNNEI. The CDR3 contains 13 residues. V lost 8 bases to trimming and J lost 1 base, with 10 bases between them. The method was immunoSEQ multiplex PCR; TCRdb's version includes in-frame clones alone and lacks a portion of them. The sample comprises approximately 740,000 clones, roughly 92% of which are singletons, and approximately 25% rests with the top ten. The chain combines TRBV2 with TRBJ2-3; D might be TRBD2 (6 bases). The specimen sequenced was naive CD8+ T cells sorted from blood. This clonotype was sampled from a young man in good health. The CDR3, as DNA: TGTGCCAGCCCGGGACTTCGCACAGATACGCAGTATTTT. Amino acid sequence: CASPGLRTDTQYF.